This T cell receptor (beta chain) was observed in a study of shared clonotypes between healthy human individuals. Study-wide findings and caveats: Sharing across four donors was highest in naive CD4 (roughly 5%) and lowest in memory CD8 (approximately 0.4%).

Trimming removed 0 bases from V and 3 bases from J, with 16 bases in between. Germline loops: CDR1 MRHNA, CDR2 SNTAGT. The length of the CDR3 is 17 residues. This table comes from immunoSEQ multiplex PCR, and its TCRdb copy is limited to in-frame clones, with some not included. Of about 340,000 clones listed, roughly 80% are singletons. For this clone: Its matching antigen is unknown.

The TCR was taken from a man aged 25 to 40 in good health. Sequencing input: memory CD4+ T cells sorted from blood. This sample's subset: CD45RA-negative fraction. The chain is built from TRBV6-4 and TRBJ2-3; D is possibly TRBD2 (6 bases). CDR3 loop: CASSDSPGLAGTDTQYF. CDR3 nucleotide sequence: TGTGCCAGCAGTGACTCCCCGGGACTCGCGGGGACAGATACGCAGTATTTT.